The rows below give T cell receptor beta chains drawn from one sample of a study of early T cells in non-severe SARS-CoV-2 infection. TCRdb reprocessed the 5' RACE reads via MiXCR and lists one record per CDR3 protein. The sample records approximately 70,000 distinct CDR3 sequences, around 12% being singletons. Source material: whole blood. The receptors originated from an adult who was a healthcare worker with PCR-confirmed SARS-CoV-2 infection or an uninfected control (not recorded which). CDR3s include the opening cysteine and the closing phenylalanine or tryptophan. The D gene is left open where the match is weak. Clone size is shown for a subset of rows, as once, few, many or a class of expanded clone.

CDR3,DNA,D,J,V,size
CASSKATYLNPETDAYGYTF,TGTGCCAGCAGCAAAGCTACCTACCTGAACCCCGAGACAGATGCCTATGGCTACACCTTC,NA,TRBJ1-2,TRBV21-1,NA
CSAGLGSNEQFF,TGCAGCGCCGGACTAGGGAGCAATGAGCAGTTCTTC,TRBD2,TRBJ2-1,TRBV29-1,NA
CSGVSGGAADTQYF,TGCAGTGGAGTTAGCGGGGGGGCCGCAGATACGCAGTATTTT,TRBD2,TRBJ2-3,TRBV20-1,few
CASSLTGQGTTEQYF,TGTGCCAGCAGCTTAACGGGACAGGGCACCACCGAGCAGTACTTC,TRBD1,TRBJ2-7,TRBV11-2,many
CSVVGGNSYEQYF,TGCAGCGTTGTAGGGGGCAATAGTTACGAGCAGTACTTC,TRBD1,TRBJ2-7,TRBV29-1,many
CASSFRDNTEAFF,TGTGCCAGCAGCTTCCGGGACAACACTGAAGCTTTCTTT,NA,TRBJ1-1,TRBV5-5,once
CASSLGTSGASSEQFF,TGTGCCAGCAGTTTGGGGACTAGCGGGGCCTCCAGTGAGCAGTTCTTC,TRBD2,TRBJ2-1,TRBV27,few
CASSLQSYSGANVLTF,TGTGCCAGTAGTTTACAGAGTTACTCTGGGGCCAACGTCCTGACTTTC,NA,TRBJ2-6,TRBV19,NA
CASKRSGGAEAFF,TGTGCCAGCAAGCGATCGGGGGGCGCTGAAGCTTTCTTT,NA,TRBJ1-1,TRBV7-3,few
CASTTTGTVSYEQYF,TGTGCCAGCACTACCACCGGGACAGTATCCTACGAGCAGTACTTC,TRBD1,TRBJ2-7,TRBV12-3/TRBV12-4,NA
CASSSLDSNTEAFF,TGTGCCAGCAGCTCCTTGGACTCGAACACTGAAGCTTTCTTT,NA,TRBJ1-1,TRBV5-4,few
CASTTGRGDGYTF,TGTGCCAGCACCACTGGTCGCGGGGATGGCTACACCTTC,NA,TRBJ1-2,TRBV2,NA
CASSHFTGTAVFANEKLFF,TGCGCCAGCAGCCACTTTACCGGGACAGCGGTTTTCGCTAATGAAAAACTGTTTTTT,TRBD1,TRBJ1-4,TRBV4-1,many
CASSVAGGPNEQFF,TGTGCCAGCAGTGTAGCGGGGGGGCCGAATGAGCAGTTCTTC,TRBD2,TRBJ2-1,TRBV6-4,NA
CSVGSGTVRF,NA,NA,TRBJ2-3,TRBV29-1,NA
CASSMSMNTEAFF,TGTGCCAGTAGTATGTCTATGAACACTGAAGCTTTCTTT,NA,TRBJ1-1,TRBV19,many
CASSINEQGGEKLFF,TGTGCCAGTAGTATAAACGAACAGGGCGGGGAAAAACTGTTTTTT,NA,TRBJ1-4,TRBV19,few
CASSPARGELFF,TGTGCCAGCAGTCCCGCCCGGGGGGAGCTGTTTTTT,NA,TRBJ2-2,TRBV12-3/TRBV12-4,NA
CASSLDSVAYEQYF,TGTGCCAGCAGCTTAGACTCGGTAGCCTACGAGCAGTACTTC,NA,TRBJ2-7,TRBV11-2,many
CSDLGNEPQHF,TGCAGTGATTTGGGGAACGAGCCCCAGCATTTT,NA,TRBJ1-5,TRBV20-1,few
CASSPPRGLGGEKLFF,TGTGCCAGCAGCCCCCCTCGGGGCCTGGGGGGGGAAAAACTGTTTTTT,NA,TRBJ1-4,TRBV12-3/TRBV12-4,few
CASSPGDINTEAFF,TGCGCCAGCAGTCCAGGGGACATCAACACTGAAGCTTTCTTT,NA,TRBJ1-1,TRBV10-1,many
CASSLEWNTEAFF,TGTGCCAGCAGTTTAGAGTGGAACACTGAAGCTTTCTTT,NA,TRBJ1-1,TRBV12-3/TRBV12-4,NA
CASSPSPGVLDEQYF,TGTGCCAGCAGTCCTTCCCCCGGGGTTCTGGACGAGCAGTACTTC,NA,TRBJ2-7,TRBV27,few
CASSTPNEKLFF,TGTGCCAGCAGTACCCCCAATGAAAAACTGTTTTTT,NA,TRBJ1-4,TRBV6-6,few
CASSYGRGRTDTQYF,TGTGCCAGCAGTTACGGGAGGGGTAGAACAGATACGCAGTATTTT,TRBD2,TRBJ2-3,TRBV6-5,NA
CASRRLSGETYEQYF,TGTGCCAGTAGAAGACTTAGCGGGGAGACCTACGAGCAGTACTTC,TRBD2,TRBJ2-7,TRBV19,many
CSARVGTSPSIYF,TGCAGTGCTAGAGTCGGAACATCGCCCTCCATATATTTT,NA,TRBJ1-3,TRBV20-1,NA
CASSRSGTGNEKLFF,TGTGCCAGCAGCCGATCCGGGACAGGCAATGAAAAACTGTTTTTT,TRBD1,TRBJ1-4,TRBV4-2,NA
CASSVEGGLDEQYF,TGTGCCAGCAGCGTAGAAGGGGGGCTGGACGAGCAGTACTTC,NA,TRBJ2-7,TRBV9,few
CSVPGLEGEGQPQHF,TGCAGCGTCCCCGGCTTGGAGGGGGAAGGGCAGCCCCAGCATTTT,NA,TRBJ1-5,TRBV29-1,few
CASSGLTEAGYNEQFF,TGTGCCAGCAGCGGATTGACAGAGGCGGGGTACAATGAGCAGTTCTTC,NA,TRBJ2-1,TRBV5-4,NA
CASRDGTGLSETQYF,TGTGCCAGCAGGGACGGGACAGGGCTTTCGGAGACCCAGTACTTC,TRBD1,TRBJ2-5,TRBV7-8,NA